This T cell receptor beta chain came from a study of siplizumab effects on memory and regulatory T cells. Study-wide findings and caveats: Sequences below about 10^-5 frequency were poorly captured, limiting mapping of alloreactive clones.

Produced via immunoSEQ multiplex PCR; TCRdb's table is partial and in-frame only. The sample has roughly 100,000 clones, over 90% seen once. Trimming pared 7 bases from V and 4 bases from J, leaving 13 bases between. The CDR3 runs 12 residues. In germline, CDR1 is SQVTM, CDR2 ANQGSEA. Comment on this clone: Its antigen remains unidentified.

This chain joins TRBV29-1 and TRBJ1-2, with D possibly being TRBD1 (5 bases). This receptor was obtained from a human donor in good health. The sequenced material came from Tregs sorted from blood. CDR3 DNA sequence: TGCAGCGCCGACAGTCGTTTCTATGGCTACACCTTC. Translation gives CSADSRFYGYTF.